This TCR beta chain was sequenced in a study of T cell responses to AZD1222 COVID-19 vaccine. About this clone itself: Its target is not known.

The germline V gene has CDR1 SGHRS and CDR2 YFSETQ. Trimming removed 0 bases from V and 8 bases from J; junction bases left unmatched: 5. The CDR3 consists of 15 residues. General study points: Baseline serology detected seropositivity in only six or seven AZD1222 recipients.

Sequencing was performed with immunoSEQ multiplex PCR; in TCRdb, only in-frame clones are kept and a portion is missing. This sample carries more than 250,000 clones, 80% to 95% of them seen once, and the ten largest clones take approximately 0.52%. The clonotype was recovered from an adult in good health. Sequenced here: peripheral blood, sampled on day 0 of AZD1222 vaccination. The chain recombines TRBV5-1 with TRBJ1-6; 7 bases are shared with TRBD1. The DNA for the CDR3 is TGCGCCAGCAGCTTGGAGGGACAGACCGATTCACCCCTCCACTTT. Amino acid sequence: CASSLEGQTDSPLHF.